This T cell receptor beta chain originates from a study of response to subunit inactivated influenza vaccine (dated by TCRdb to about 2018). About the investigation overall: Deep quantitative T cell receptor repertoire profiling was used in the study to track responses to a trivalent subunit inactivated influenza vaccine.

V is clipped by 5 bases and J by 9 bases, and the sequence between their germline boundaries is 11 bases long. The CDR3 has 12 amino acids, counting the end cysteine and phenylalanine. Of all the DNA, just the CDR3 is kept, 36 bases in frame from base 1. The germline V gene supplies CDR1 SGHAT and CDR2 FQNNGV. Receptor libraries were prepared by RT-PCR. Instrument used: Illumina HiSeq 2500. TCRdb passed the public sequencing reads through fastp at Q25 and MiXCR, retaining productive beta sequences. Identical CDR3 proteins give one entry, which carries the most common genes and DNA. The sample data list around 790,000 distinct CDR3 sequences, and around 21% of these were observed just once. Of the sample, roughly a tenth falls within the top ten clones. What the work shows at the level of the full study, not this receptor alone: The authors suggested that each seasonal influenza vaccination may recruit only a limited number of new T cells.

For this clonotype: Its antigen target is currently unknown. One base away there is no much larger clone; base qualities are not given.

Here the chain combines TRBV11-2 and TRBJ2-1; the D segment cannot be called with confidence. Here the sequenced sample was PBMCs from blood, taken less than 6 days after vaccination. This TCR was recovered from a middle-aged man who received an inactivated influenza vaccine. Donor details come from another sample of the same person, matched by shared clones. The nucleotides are TGTGCCAGCAGCCCACCCCGCTTTGAGCAGTTCTTC. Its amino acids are CASSPPRFEQFF.